This T cell receptor beta chain appears in the sequencing data of a study of PD-L1 blockade in urothelial cancer. Using immunoSEQ multiplex PCR, the repertoire was profiled, and TCRdb retains in-frame clones only, with some absent. In the table there are tens of thousands of clones, more than 70% of which are singletons. Per the germline V gene, CDR1 is DFQATT and CDR2 is SNEGSKA (reference sequence). The length of the CDR3 is 11 residues. The germline V and J ends were trimmed by 5 bases and 4 bases, with 8 bases remaining between them. Time point denoted: pretreatment peripheral blood. This clonotype was sampled from a man in his sixties with urothelial cancer. The V and J genes are TRBV20-1 and TRBJ1-2, with TRBD1 as a possible D gene (5 bases). The sequenced sample was PBMCs, obtained around atezolizumab (anti-PD-L1) treatment. CDR3 nucleotide sequence: TGCAGTGCTGGGGGGAGCTATGGCTACACCTTC. Its protein is CSAGGSYGYTF.